These 27 T cell receptor beta chains share one sample of origin, sequenced in a study of T cell repertoires in cytomegalovirus infection. For these TCRs, the target antigens are not known. A single record per CDR3 protein comes from TCRdb applying MiXCR to the reads. Here the sample spans about 60,000 distinct CDR3 sequences, roughly 32% being singletons. The specimen was PBMCs, sequenced either directly or after in vitro stimulation (not recorded which). The receptors were gathered from a human donor in good health (CMV status not recorded). Some clones in this sample may be carry-over from other donors' samples.

This rearrangement joins TRBV15 to TRBJ2-1; D gene ambiguous. The CDR3 sequence is 15 residues long. The germline V and J ends were trimmed by 1 base and 8 bases, with 15 bases remaining between them. CDR1 LNHNV and CDR2 YYDKDF come from the germline V gene (reference sequence). DNA for the CDR3: TGTGCCACCAGCAGAGTTATTCTCGGATCGGATGAGCAGTTCTTC. Residues: CATSRVILGSDEQFF.

The V call is TRBV10-3, the J call TRBJ2-5; no definite D call. V was trimmed by 0 bases and J by 7 bases, leaving 15 bases between them. Germline-derived CDR1 and CDR2 are ENHRY and SYGVKD. The CDR3 length is 15 residues. CDR3 in DNA: TGTGCCATCAGTGAGTCGTTACCAAACCCAGGGACCCAGTACTTC. This encodes CAISESLPNPGTQYF.

V is TRBV2 and J is TRBJ2-1; a weak D match, TRBD2 (6 bases). This CDR3 contains 13 residues. Trimming took off 10 bases at V and 4 bases at J, with 14 bases between the two ends. From germline, CDR1 is SNHLY and CDR2 FYNNEI. The CDR3 here is CATAGGPYNEQFF. The CDR3 DNA follows: TGTGCCACCGCCGGGGGACCTTACAATGAGCAGTTCTTC.

The sample holds many counts of this clonotype. The V gene is TRBV12-5, the J gene TRBJ1-3; possibly TRBD1 for D (5 bases). Trimming removed 3 bases at V and 2 bases at J, with 11 bases between. Germline CDR1 LGHNT, CDR2 FRNRAP. The CDR3 is 15 residues long. The CDR3 region is CASGLERDPGNTIYF. CDR3 coding DNA: TGTGCTAGTGGTTTAGAAAGGGACCCTGGAAACACCATATATTTT.

The chain recombines TRBV3-1 with TRBJ1-1; maybe TRBD1 (5 bases). The length of the CDR3 is 14 residues. The V end lost 1 base, the J end lost 3 bases, and 9 bases lay between the germline ends. Germline CDR1 LGHDT, CDR2 YNNKEL (reference sequence). The CDR3 sequence is CASSQAWGHTEAFF. The CDR3, as DNA: TGTGCCAGCAGCCAAGCCTGGGGACACACTGAAGCTTTCTTT.

In its sample, this clonotype was seen a few times. The CDR3 is CASSQDQFRGYTF. The DNA of the CDR3 is TGTGCCAGCAGCCAAGATCAATTTAGAGGCTACACCTTC. The chain uses TRBV3-1 and TRBJ1-2; D gene ambiguous. The germline gives CDR1 LGHDT, CDR2 YNNKEL (reference sequence). This CDR3 contains 13 residues. Deletions cut 0 bases from V and 8 bases from J, with 10 bases between. Full variable domain (rest looked up from reference TRBV3-1 and TRBJ1-2): DTAVSQTPKYLVTQMGNDKSIKCEQNLGHDTMYWYKQDSKKFLKIMFSYNNKELIINETVPNRFSPKSPDKAHLNLHINSLELGDSAVYFCASSQDQFRGYTFGSGTRLTVV.

The chain uses TRBV6-6 and TRBJ2-2, with 7 bases matching TRBD1. The germline V gene encodes CDR1 MNHNY and CDR2 SVGAGI (reference sequence). The CDR3 totals 16 residues. V shed 11 bases and J 0 bases; nucleotides not matched to a gene: 12. The CDR3 coding sequence is TGTGCCGCTCAACCACAGGGGAAGGCGAACACCGGGGAGCTGTTTTTT. Protein: CAAQPQGKANTGELFF.

This CDR3 reads CASSYSNQGVGETQYF. The CDR3 region has the DNA TGTGCCAGCAGTTACTCGAACCAGGGAGTTGGGGAGACCCAGTACTTC. The V call is TRBV6-5, the J call TRBJ2-5; D possibly matches TRBD1 or TRBD2 (5 bases each). Germline V gives CDR1 MNHEY, CDR2 SVGAGI. This CDR3 is built from 16 residues. Trimming pared 0 bases from V and 5 bases from J, leaving 16 bases between.

Relative to its sample, this clonotype is medium-sized. This chain links TRBV7-9 with TRBJ2-5; 16 nucleotides line up with TRBD2. Germline trimming cut 6 bases from V and 4 bases from J; bases unmatched to any gene: 8. CDR1 is SEHNR and CDR2 is FQNEAQ in the germline V gene (reference sequence). The CDR3 is made up of 17 amino acids. Here the CDR3 DNA reads TGTGCCAGCAGTCTGATGGGACTAGCGGGAGGGGCAGAGACCCAGTACTTC. The encoded protein is CASSLMGLAGGAETQYF.

V is TRBV29-1 and J is TRBJ2-1; D may be TRBD1 (6 bases). The germline gives CDR1 SQVTM, CDR2 ANQGSEA. CDR3 length: 14 amino acids. V was clipped by 7 bases and J by 4 bases, with 17 bases between them. In DNA form, the CDR3 reads TGCAGCGCGCCTGGGGGCGAGCTTTACAATGAGCAGTTCTTC. Its translation is CSAPGGELYNEQFF.

The rearrangement uses TRBV7-9 and TRBJ2-1; 7 bases are a match to TRBD2. Germline values: CDR1 SEHNR, CDR2 FQNEAQ (reference sequence). This CDR3 has 14 amino acids. V shed 2 bases, J shed 6 bases, and the junction held 4 bases outside the gene matches. CDR3 amino acids: CASSLISSGNEQFF. The CDR3 DNA reads as TGTGCCAGCAGCTTAATTTCTAGCGGCAATGAGCAGTTCTTC.

V and J are TRBV6-1 and TRBJ2-5; D may be TRBD2 (6 bases). Per the germline V gene, CDR1 is MNHNS and CDR2 is SASEGT. The V end was cut by 9 bases, the J end by 2 bases, with 13 bases between. The CDR3 length is 13 residues. CDR3 in DNA: TGTGCCAGACCCGGGGGTACGCAAGAGACCCAGTACTTC. As protein: CARPGGTQETQYF.

This clonotype has at least ten counts. This rearrangement joins TRBV7-2 to TRBJ2-5, with a possible D match to TRBD2 (5 bases). Trimming removed 1 base from V and 7 bases from J, with 13 bases in between. Germline V gene data show CDR1 as SGHTA and CDR2 as FQGNSA. CDR3 length equals 14 residues. CDR3 loop: CASSLVRSAGTQYF. For the CDR3, the DNA is TGTGCCAGCAGCTTAGTAAGGTCTGCGGGGACCCAGTACTTC.

CDR3 coding DNA: TGTGCCAGCAGTGACGGTCATAATCAGCCCCAGCATTTT. Residues: CASSDGHNQPQHF. The gene calls are TRBV6-4 and TRBJ1-5; D unresolved. Germline V CDR1 and CDR2: MRHNA, SNTAGT. The CDR3 loop spans 13 amino acids. V was cut by 2 bases and J by 4 bases, with 6 bases left in between.

The rearrangement joins TRBV6-2 or TRBV6-3 to TRBJ1-2, with a weak D call TRBD1 (6 bases). This CDR3 comprises 13 residues. Germline V gene sequence: CDR1 MNHEY, CDR2 SVGEGT. V was pared by 5 bases and J by 3 bases, with 10 bases between. CDR3 loop: CASSRDTDYGYTF. CDR3 sequence (DNA): TGTGCCAGCAGTAGGGACACCGACTATGGCTACACCTTC.

This clonotype turned up a few times. The CDR3: CASSSVLRNQPQHF. For the CDR3, the DNA is TGTGCCAGCAGCTCCGTATTGCGAAATCAGCCCCAGCATTTT. The chain links TRBV7-8 to TRBJ1-5; D uncertain. The ends were cut back, 4 bases at V and 4 bases at J, with 11 bases in the middle. The CDR3 runs to 14 residues. The germline V gene has CDR1 SGHVS and CDR2 FQNEAQ.

This clonotype has a handful of counts. The chain has TRBV30 and TRBJ1-1; possibly TRBD1 for D (6 bases). The CDR3 is 13 residues long. The germline V gene has CDR1 GTSNPN and CDR2 SVGIG (reference sequence). V was cut by 1 base and J by 3 bases, with 9 bases left in between. The CDR3 region has the DNA TGTGCCTGGAGTGAATACAGGGACACTGAAGCTTTCTTT. Its translation: CAWSEYRDTEAFF.

The genes are TRBV7-2 and TRBJ2-5, with 7 nucleotides matching TRBD2. V trimming: 5 bases; J trimming: 5 bases; junction bases outside the gene matches: 5. Per germline, CDR1 SGHTA and CDR2 FQGNSA. This CDR3 comprises 13 residues. CDR3 nucleotide sequence: TGTGCCAGCAGCCGGGGGGACTTCGAGACCCAGTACTTC. It specifies CASSRGDFETQYF.

The chain links TRBV7-4 to TRBJ1-2; no reliable D call. Per germline, CDR1 SGHVT and CDR2 SQSDAQ. V dropped 5 bases and J dropped 7 bases, with 17 bases sitting between them. The CDR3 runs to 14 residues. The CDR3 bases are TGTGCCAGCAGCCCGAAGGACCCCGGCGTTGGCTACACCTTC. Its protein product is CASSPKDPGVGYTF. The full variable domain, with the rest looked up from reference TRBV7-4 and TRBJ1-2, is GAGVSQSPRYKVAKRGRDVALRCDSISGHVTLYWYRQTLGQGSEVLTYSQSDAQRDKSGRPSGRFSAERPERSVSTLKIQRTEQGDSAVYLCASSPKDPGVGYTFGSGTRLTVV.

This clonotype was detected ten times or more. The rearrangement joins TRBV7-6 to TRBJ2-3; D possibly corresponds to TRBD1 (5 bases). CDR3 length equals 18 residues. Trimming removed 2 bases at V and 0 bases at J, with 18 bases between. Germline values: CDR1 SGHVS, CDR2 FNYEAQ. CDR3 residues: CASSLRVGHQASTDTQYF. The CDR3 DNA reads TGTGCCAGCAGCTTAAGGGTCGGACACCAGGCTAGCACAGATACGCAGTATTTT. Based on the CDR3 plus reference TRBV7-6 and TRBJ2-3, the full variable domain is GAGVSQSPRYKVTKRGQDVALRCDPISGHVSLYWYRQALGQGPEFLTYFNYEAQQDKSGLPNDRFSAERPEGSISTLTIQRTEQRDSAMYRCASSLRVGHQASTDTQYFGPGTRLTVL.

The CDR3 sequence is CASSPRLAGDNEQFF. As DNA, the CDR3 is TGTGCCAGCTCACCAAGACTAGCGGGCGACAATGAGCAGTTCTTC. The chain couples TRBV18 to TRBJ2-1; 10 positions agree with TRBD2. The CDR3 is made up of 15 amino acids. Germline values: CDR1 KGHSH, CDR2 LQKENI. Trimming removed 2 bases from V and 5 bases from J; junction bases left unmatched: 3.

The table lists this clonotype with a few counts. The chain employs TRBV5-1 and TRBJ1-4; weak D call: TRBD1 (6 bases). The CDR3 is 14 residues long. CDR1 and CDR2 (germline): SGHRS, YFSETQ. Trimming shortened V by 1 base and J by 7 bases, and 11 bases separated the two germline ends. The CDR3 DNA follows: TGCGCCAGCAGCTTGCGGACAGCGGGTGAAAAACTGTTTTTT. This gives the protein CASSLRTAGEKLFF.

This clonotype was seen more than once but under ten times. V and J are TRBV28 and TRBJ2-3, with D perhaps given as TRBD1 or TRBD2 (5 bases each). The CDR3 consists of 16 residues. Per germline, CDR1 MDHEN and CDR2 SYDVKM. Trimming pared 5 bases from V and 2 bases from J, leaving 17 bases between. The CDR3 is CASSTYPGASTDTQYF. Here the CDR3 DNA reads TGTGCCAGCAGTACCTACCCCGGGGCATCCACAGATACGCAGTATTTT.

CDR3 sequence (DNA): TGTGCCAGCAGTTGGACTAGCGGGAGGCCCAGATTAAGCACAGATACGCAGTATTTT. Its translation: CASSWTSGRPRLSTDTQYF. The rearrangement links TRBV12-3 or TRBV12-4 to TRBJ2-3; 14 bases are a match to TRBD2. This CDR3 spans 19 amino acids. Germline trimming cut 4 bases from V and 0 bases from J; bases unmatched to any gene: 9.

In this sample, this clonotype turned up a few times. V gene TRBV7-8 combines with J gene TRBJ1-1, with D perhaps matching TRBD1 (5 bases). Germline V gene data show CDR1 as SGHVS and CDR2 as FQNEAQ. Trimming took 6 bases from V and 4 from J, leaving 15 bases between them. CDR3 length: 14 amino acids. CDR3 sequence: CASRSRGYGTEAFF. The CDR3 coding sequence is TGTGCCAGCAGGAGTAGGGGTTACGGCACTGAAGCTTTCTTT.

This clonotype was detected a few times. This sequence joins TRBV30 and TRBJ1-4; D ambiguous. The CDR3 totals 13 residues. Germline CDR1 reads GTSNPN; CDR2 reads SVGIG (reference sequence). Trimming cost V 0 bases and J 5 bases, with 7 bases left between them. The CDR3 coding sequence is TGTGCCTGGAGTGTAAGCGGAAATGAAAAACTGTTTTTT. This translates into CAWSVSGNEKLFF.

This clonotype was detected only a few times. The chain links TRBV6-5 to TRBJ2-2, with 8 bases lining up with TRBD2. Germline trimming cut 2 bases from V and 7 bases from J; bases unmatched to any gene: 9. This CDR3 has 16 residues. From germline, CDR1 is MNHEY and CDR2 SVGAGI. The CDR3 protein is CASSYQTGGAIGELFF. CDR3 DNA sequence: TGTGCCAGCAGTTACCAGACCGGGGGGGCGATCGGGGAGCTGTTTTTT.